Below, 29 T cell receptor beta chains from the same sample are listed, as sequenced in a study of blood T cell repertoires in COVID-19. TCRdb's copy holds only in-frame clones and misses some; the assay was immunoSEQ multiplex PCR. The sample carries over 90,000 clones, roughly 80% recorded once. Material: peripheral blood. The source is an elderly man with active or convalescent COVID-19.

There are a few counts of this clone. The rearrangement links TRBV19 to TRBJ2-3; 9 bases line up with TRBD1. The germline gives CDR1 LNHDA, CDR2 SQIVND (reference sequence). With V trimmed by 5 bases and J by 5 bases, 8 bases remained unmatched. CDR3 length equals 15 residues. CDR3 DNA sequence: TGTGCCAGTAGTCCGGGACAGGGAGCCGGAGATACGCAGTATTTT. Amino acids: CASSPGQGAGDTQYF.

This chain uses TRBV6-6 with TRBJ2-1; TRBD2 aligns across 14 bases. V was pared by 5 bases and J by 0 bases, with 15 bases of the junction left unmatched. Germline lookup yields CDR1 MNHNY and CDR2 SVGAGI (reference sequence). The CDR3 has 21 residues. The DNA for the CDR3 is TGTGCCAGCAGTAGATTCTCGAGACTAGCGGGGGGGGGCGGCTCCTACAATGAGCAGTTCTTC. It is translated as CASSRFSRLAGGGGSYNEQFF.

V and J are TRBV12-3 or TRBV12-4 and TRBJ2-2; D uncertain. With 6 bases removed from V and 7 bases from J, the gap between germline ends came to 12 bases. There are 13 residues in the CDR3. The CDR3 loop reads CASRDSTLGELFF. The CDR3 bases are TGTGCCAGCAGGGATTCGACACTCGGGGAGCTGTTTTTT.

The chain has TRBV6-5 and TRBJ2-7; 9 bases fit TRBD1. CDR3 length: 15 amino acids. Germline lookup yields CDR1 MNHEY and CDR2 SVGAGI. V trimming: 6 bases; J trimming: 1 base; junction bases outside the gene matches: 7. DNA for the CDR3: TGTGCCAGCAGGCCGGACAGGGGAGAATCCTACGAGCAGTACTTC. This encodes CASRPDRGESYEQYF.

This rearrangement joins TRBV7-2 to TRBJ1-5; D is uncertain. This CDR3 region has 14 residues. V lost 5 bases and J lost 2, with 10 bases in between. CDR1 is SGHTA, CDR2 FQGNSA, per germline. The CDR3: CASSPRRGNQPQHF. CDR3 nucleotide sequence: TGTGCCAGCAGCCCACGGAGGGGCAATCAGCCCCAGCATTTT.

The DNA for the CDR3 is TGTGCTAGTGGTCCCGTGAGGGCGAGGAGTTCACCCCTCCACTTT. Translation: CASGPVRARSSPLHF. The V and J genes are TRBV12-5 and TRBJ1-6; D remains unclear. Trimming removed 5 bases from V and 9 bases from J, with 17 bases in between. This CDR3 spans 15 amino acids. CDR1 LGHNT and CDR2 FRNRAP come from the germline V gene.

In regard to this clone: A read error is the likely source, as a far larger clone sits one nucleotide away. The chain employs TRBV5-1 and TRBJ2-7; TRBD1 matches 9 bases. The V segment lost 0 bases and the J segment 2 bases; nucleotides outside the gene matches: 0. CDR1 and CDR2 from the germline V gene are SGHRS and YFSETQ. CDR3 length equals 14 residues. CDR3 sequence: CASSLGQGAYEQYF. CDR3 in DNA: TGCGCCAGCAGCTTGGGACAGGGGGCCTACGAGCAGTACTTC.

J is TRBJ1-4 and V is TRBV9; D is unresolved. The germline V and J ends were trimmed by 2 bases and 8 bases, with 13 bases remaining between them. Germline assignment: CDR1 SGDLS and CDR2 YYNGEE. CDR3 length: 14 amino acids. The CDR3 spells CASSVYGDGEKLFF. CDR3 nucleotides: TGTGCCAGCAGCGTTTACGGGGATGGGGAAAAACTGTTTTTT.

The chain has TRBV19 and TRBJ2-1; D is possibly TRBD1 (6 bases). This CDR3 region has 14 residues. CDR1 is LNHDA and CDR2 is SQIVND in the germline V gene (reference sequence). With 5 bases removed from V and 5 bases from J, the gap between germline ends came to 13 bases. The CDR3, as DNA: TGTGCCAGTAGTCCGTCGGACAGAAACAATGAGCAGTTCTTC. Residues: CASSPSDRNNEQFF.

The rearrangement uses TRBV4-2 and TRBJ2-5; 7 bases align to TRBD1. Germline-derived CDR1 and CDR2 are LGHNA and YNFKEQ. Unmatched junction bases numbered 3, after V lost 3 bases and J lost 2 bases. The length of the CDR3 is 14 residues. CDR3 DNA: TGTGCCAGCAGCCAGTCGGGACAGCAAGAGACCCAGTACTTC. Protein product: CASSQSGQQETQYF.

The J gene is TRBJ1-1, the V gene TRBV4-1; TRBD1 is a possible D gene (5 bases). The CDR3 consists of 14 residues. Germline lookup yields CDR1 MGHRA and CDR2 YSYEKL. Trimming left V 2 bases short and J 1 base short, with 8 bases between. CDR3 in DNA: TGCGCCAGCAGCCAACTGACAGAGAACACTGAAGCTTTCTTT. Protein: CASSQLTENTEAFF.

The gene calls are TRBV10-3 and TRBJ1-4; 10 nucleotides align to TRBD1. Germline V gene data show CDR1 as ENHRY and CDR2 as SYGVKD. With V trimmed by 6 bases and J by 7 bases, 2 bases remained unmatched. The length of the CDR3 is 13 residues. The CDR3 loop reads CAIRTGGSEKLFF. The CDR3 coding sequence is TGTGCCATCAGGACAGGGGGCAGTGAAAAACTGTTTTTT.

This clone has just a few counts. The rearrangement joins TRBV3-1 (or the pseudogene TRBV3-2) to TRBJ1-5, with unresolved D. The CDR3 spans 13 residues. Germline CDR1 and CDR2: LGHDT and YNNKEL (reference sequence). V lost 1 base and J 5 bases, leaving 6 bases between the germline ends. The CDR3 DNA follows: TGTGCCAGCAGCCAAGGCGGGGATCAGCCCCAGCATTTT. Translating gives CASSQGGDQPQHF.

Here the CDR3 DNA reads TGCGCCAGCAGCCCGACAGTTAACTATGGCTACACCTTC. It specifies CASSPTVNYGYTF. The V and J genes are TRBV5-1 and TRBJ1-2, with a tentative D call TRBD1 (5 bases). Trimming removed 4 bases at V and 1 base at J, with 8 bases between. The CDR3 is made up of 13 amino acids. The germline gives CDR1 SGHRS, CDR2 YFSETQ.

The rearrangement joins TRBV19 to TRBJ2-2; 7 nucleotides match TRBD2. J was trimmed by 5 bases and V by 0 bases; bases with no gene match: 15. This CDR3 comprises 19 residues. Germline-derived CDR1 and CDR2 are LNHDA and SQIVND (reference sequence). CDR3 nucleotides: TGTGCCAGTAGTATAGATCTATTTAGGGCTAGCGGCGATACCGGGGAGCTGTTTTTT. It is translated as CASSIDLFRASGDTGELFF. Looking up the rest from reference TRBV19 and TRBJ2-2 gives the full variable domain: DGGITQSPKYLFRKEGQNVTLSCEQNLNHDAMYWYRQDPGQGLRLIYYSQIVNDFQKGDIAEGYSVSREKKESFPLTVTSAQKNPTAFYLCASSIDLFRASGDTGELFFGEGSRLTVL.

The V call is TRBV4-3, the J call TRBJ1-2; D is unresolved. Trimming took 4 bases from V and 8 from J, leaving 17 bases between them. Germline CDR1 LGHNA, CDR2 YSLEER. The CDR3 covers 14 residues. This CDR3 is CASSPVGAGGGYTF. CDR3 nucleotide sequence: TGCGCCAGCAGCCCGGTTGGTGCAGGAGGAGGCTACACCTTC.

The V call is TRBV7-3, the J call TRBJ2-3; 8 positions match TRBD2. J lost 6 bases, V lost 5 bases, and 13 bases had no gene match. Looked up from germline, CDR1 is SGHTA and CDR2 is FQGTGA. CDR3 length: 16 residues. As DNA, the CDR3 is TGTGCCAGCAGCCTACTACTAGGCGGGGGGCCCGATACGCAGTATTTT. As protein: CASSLLLGGGPDTQYF.

The chain links TRBV28 to TRBJ1-2, with 11 nucleotides matching TRBD1. CDR3 size: 15 residues. After removal of 2 bases from V and 7 bases from J, the junction contained 6 bases not matched to a gene. In germline, CDR1 is MDHEN, CDR2 SYDVKM. The CDR3 nucleotides read TGTGCCAGCAGTTTACGGAGGACAGGGGGCGGTGGCTACACCTTC. The encoded protein is CASSLRRTGGGGYTF.

This chain uses TRBV19 with TRBJ1-3, with D maybe TRBD1 (5 bases). Between the trimmed V and J ends, which lost 6 bases and 4 bases, there was a span of 19 bases. Germline values: CDR1 LNHDA, CDR2 SQIVND (reference sequence). The CDR3 is made up of 16 amino acids. The CDR3 region is CASSPPRSRAGNTIYF. The CDR3 nucleotides are TGTGCCAGTAGCCCCCCGCGCTCCAGGGCCGGAAACACCATATATTTT.

This chain joins TRBV27 and TRBJ2-5, with a possible D match to TRBD1 (6 bases). This CDR3 has 14 amino acids. CDR1 and CDR2 from the germline V gene are MNHEY and SMNVEV (reference sequence). V was clipped by 6 bases and J by 4 bases, with 15 bases between them. The CDR3, as DNA: TGTGCCAGCAGAAAACAGGGTTCGGGAGAGACCCAGTACTTC. This encodes CASRKQGSGETQYF.

The chain combines TRBV28 with TRBJ2-5; TRBD1 matches at 7 bases. The germline gives CDR1 MDHEN, CDR2 SYDVKM. This CDR3 is built from 15 residues. With V trimmed by 3 bases and J by 5 bases, 9 bases remained unmatched. CDR3 in amino acids: CASSLPTGVWETQYF. The CDR3 DNA reads TGTGCCAGCAGTTTGCCCACAGGGGTTTGGGAGACCCAGTACTTC.

The chain recombines TRBV3-1 (or the pseudogene TRBV3-2) with TRBJ2-7, with 9 nucleotides matching TRBD1. The germline gives CDR1 LGHDT, CDR2 YNNKEL (reference sequence). V gave up 4 bases and J gave up 3 bases; unmatched junction bases: 1. The CDR3 contains 13 residues. CDR3 sequence: CASSPGQGYEQYF. The CDR3 nucleotides read TGTGCCAGCAGCCCGGGACAGGGCTACGAGCAGTACTTC.

This chain links TRBV6-5 with TRBJ2-3; D possibly corresponds to TRBD1 (6 bases). CDR3 size: 15 residues. Per germline, CDR1 MNHEY and CDR2 SVGAGI. Trimming removed 5 bases from V and 4 bases from J, with 16 bases in between. The CDR3 reads CASSNRVGRSDTQYF. CDR3 sequence (DNA): TGTGCCAGCAGTAACAGGGTGGGGCGTTCAGATACGCAGTATTTT.

This clone turned up a few times. V gene TRBV5-1 combines with J gene TRBJ1-1; possibly TRBD1 for D (6 bases). The V gene's germline CDR1 is SGHRS and CDR2 YFSETQ. The V end lost 9 bases, the J end lost 6 bases, and 21 bases lay between the germline ends. This CDR3 contains 14 residues. This chain's CDR3 is CATRGRGREAEAFF. For the CDR3, the DNA is TGCGCCACCCGGGGGAGGGGGAGAGAAGCTGAAGCTTTCTTT. Full variable domain (missing parts from reference TRBV5-1 and TRBJ1-1): KAGVTQTPRYLIKTRGQQVTLSCSPISGHRSVSWYQQTPGQGLQFLFEYFSETQRNKGNFPGRFSGRQFSNSRSEMNVSTLELGDSALYLCATRGRGREAEAFFGQGTRLTVV.

This clone has at least ten counts. The chain combines TRBV11-2 with TRBJ1-1; TRBD1 agrees at 8 bases. The CDR3 is 14 amino acids. Germline lookup yields CDR1 SGHAT and CDR2 FQNNGV. The trim removed 0 bases at V and 9 bases at J, leaving 6 bases unmatched. In nucleotides, the CDR3 is TGTGCCAGCAGCTTAGATGTGGACAGGGTGAAAGCTTTCTTT. Its protein product is CASSLDVDRVKAFF.

This clone occurred a few times. V is TRBV18 and J is TRBJ1-2; 7 bases agree with TRBD1. V lost 3 bases, J lost 8 bases, and 9 bases stayed unmatched. The CDR3 length is 14 residues. The germline V gene encodes CDR1 KGHSH and CDR2 LQKENI. The CDR3 loop is CASSPTRQGEGYTF. CDR3 DNA sequence: TGTGCCAGCTCACCTACCCGACAGGGCGAGGGCTACACCTTC. Together with reference TRBV18 and TRBJ1-2, the CDR3 gives the full variable domain: NAGVMQNPRHLVRRRGQEARLRCSPMKGHSHVYWYRQLPEEGLKFMVYLQKENIIDESGMPKERFSAEFPKEGPSILRIQQVVRGDSAAYFCASSPTRQGEGYTFGSGTRLTVV.

J is TRBJ1-1 and V is TRBV13, with D tentatively TRBD1 (5 bases). Per germline, CDR1 PRHDT and CDR2 FYEKMQ (reference sequence). This CDR3 contains 12 residues. Trimming took 5 bases from V and 3 from J, leaving 7 bases between them. The CDR3 loop is CASSRGDTEAFF. In nucleotides, the CDR3 is TGTGCCAGCAGCCGGGGGGACACTGAAGCTTTCTTT.

This chain joins TRBV12-3 or TRBV12-4 and TRBJ2-2; D remains unclear. The assigned J gene may be wrong: the sequence end matches TRBJ1-3 better. The CDR3 is 11 amino acids. CDR3 sequence reads: CAILGGNTIYF. The CDR3 DNA follows: TGTGCCATATTAGGCGGAAACACCATATATTTT.

The J gene is TRBJ1-3, the V gene TRBV5-6; no clear D. CDR1 and CDR2 (germline): SGHDT, YYEEEE. CDR3 length equals 16 residues. Trimming left V 0 bases short and J 7 bases short, with 17 bases between. Here the CDR3 DNA reads TGTGCCAGCAGCTTGGCTCGGGGAAATATTGGTAACACCATATATTTT. Encoded protein: CASSLARGNIGNTIYF. The full variable domain, its missing parts supplied by reference TRBV5-6 and TRBJ1-3, is DAGVTQSPTHLIKTRGQQVTLRCSPKSGHDTVSWYQQALGQGPQFIFQYYEEEERQRGNFPDRFSGHQFPNYSSELNVNALLLGDSALYLCASSLARGNIGNTIYFGEGSWLTVV.